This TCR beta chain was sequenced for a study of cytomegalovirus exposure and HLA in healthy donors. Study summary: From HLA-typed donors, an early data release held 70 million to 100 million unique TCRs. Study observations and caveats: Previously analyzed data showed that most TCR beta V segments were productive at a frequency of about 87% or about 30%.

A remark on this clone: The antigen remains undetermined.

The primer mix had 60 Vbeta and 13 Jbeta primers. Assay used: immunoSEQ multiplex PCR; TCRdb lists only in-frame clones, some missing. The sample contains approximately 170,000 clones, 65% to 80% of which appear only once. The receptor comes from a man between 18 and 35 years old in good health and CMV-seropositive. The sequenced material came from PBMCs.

The CDR3 region has the DNA TGTGCCAGCCGAAGATCGGGGGCGGGGGACACTGAAGCTTTCTTT. It yields the protein CASRRSGAGDTEAFF. V and J are TRBV2 and TRBJ1-1, with a tentative D call TRBD1 (6 bases). This CDR3 comprises 15 residues. The V gene lost 8 bases and the J gene lost 3 bases, with 19 bases spanning the gap. Germline CDR1 and CDR2: SNHLY and FYNNEI.